What follows are 8 T cell receptor beta chains derived from one specimen sequenced in a study of T cell changes during pregnancy in multiple sclerosis. The assay was immunoSEQ multiplex PCR, and TCRdb's table has in-frame clones only and misses some. The sample has 55,000 to 75,000 clones, roughly nine tenths seen once. The starting material was peripheral blood, obtained after pregnancy. The receptor source for this set is a female donor in good health, enrolled as a control in a pregnancy study.

This chain connects TRBV14 to TRBJ1-5; a possible D gene is TRBD1 (6 bases). Germline CDR1 and CDR2: SGHDN and FVKESK. This CDR3 region has 17 residues. V was pared by 0 bases and J by 1 base, with 13 bases between. CDR3 DNA: TGTGCCAGCAGCCAAGATAAGGGGGAGGGAAGCAATCAGCCCCAGCATTTT. Amino acids: CASSQDKGEGSNQPQHF.

This rearrangement joins TRBV7-2 to TRBJ2-1; 12 bases fit TRBD2. J lost 7 bases, V lost 5 bases, and 12 bases had no gene match. This CDR3 is 17 amino acids long. Germline V gene lookup returns CDR1 SGHTA and CDR2 FQGNSA. As DNA, the CDR3 is TGTGCCAGCAGCCACCAATCAACTAGCGGGGGGCGTAATGAGCAGTTCTTC. This translates into CASSHQSTSGGRNEQFF.

The chain links TRBV30 to TRBJ1-2, with D perhaps matching TRBD1 (5 bases). Trimming took off 4 bases at V and 6 bases at J, with 6 bases between the two ends. The CDR3 sequence is 10 residues long. Germline lookup yields CDR1 GTSNPN and CDR2 SVGIG (reference sequence). For the CDR3, the DNA is TGTGCCTGGACAGGGAATGGCTACACCTTC. As protein: CAWTGNGYTF.

V is TRBV7-2 and J is TRBJ1-1, with 9 bases identical to TRBD1. The germline V gene has CDR1 SGHTA and CDR2 FQGNSA. V lost 4 bases, J lost 0 bases, and 6 bases stayed unmatched. This CDR3 region has 16 residues. The CDR3 is CASSSRGTGLNTEAFF. The CDR3, as DNA: TGTGCCAGCAGCTCGAGGGGGACAGGGCTGAACACTGAAGCTTTCTTT.

The CDR3 sequence is CASSLGGRYTEAFF. Here the CDR3 DNA reads TGTGCCAGCAGCTTAGGGGGCCGGTACACTGAAGCTTTCTTT. This chain links TRBV5-4 with TRBJ1-1, with TRBD1 matching over 7 bases. Germline CDR1 is SGHNT and CDR2 is YYREEE (reference sequence). There are 14 residues in the CDR3. V lost 2 bases, J lost 3 bases, and 4 bases stayed unmatched.

The chain links TRBV10-3 to TRBJ2-3; 7 nucleotides match TRBD2. Germline trimming cut 3 bases from V and 0 bases from J; bases unmatched to any gene: 3. Looked up from germline, CDR1 is ENHRY and CDR2 is SYGVKD. The CDR3 length is 15 residues. CDR3 sequence (DNA): TGTGCCATCAGTGACGGGGGGACTAGCACAGATACGCAGTATTTT. Encoded protein: CAISDGGTSTDTQYF.

Only one count was recorded for this clone. V gene TRBV4-3 combines with J gene TRBJ2-1; 12 nucleotides match TRBD2. CDR3 length equals 19 residues. Germline values: CDR1 LGHNA, CDR2 YSLEER. Trimming cost V 0 bases and J 4 bases; bases outside gene matches: 10. In nucleotides, the CDR3 is TGCGCCAGCAGCCAAGAGGTAAGACTAGCGGGGGACTGGTACAATGAGCAGTTCTTC. It yields the protein CASSQEVRLAGDWYNEQFF.

This clone was counted a single time. V is TRBV6-5 and J is TRBJ2-3; D is perhaps TRBD1 (6 bases). Trimming removed 2 bases at V and 1 base at J, with 10 bases between. CDR1 is MNHEY and CDR2 is SVGAGI in the germline V gene. The CDR3 is 15 amino acids. CDR3 nucleotide sequence: TGTGCCAGCAGTTACCAGGCAGGGGGCACAGATACGCAGTATTTT. It encodes CASSYQAGGTDTQYF.